This T cell receptor beta chain was captured in a study of Ad26.COV2.S vaccination and SARS-CoV-2 variants. Study findings and constraints: Vaccine and placebo recipients had comparable breadth of non-spike TCRs. Higher spike-specific TCR breadth was found in vaccine recipients than in placebo recipients.

Assay: immunoSEQ multiplex PCR; the TCRdb copy retains only in-frame clones and omits some. Here the sample spans about 350,000 clones, about 90% being singletons. A note on this clone: Antigen: not known.

The source of this sequence is a human donor who had recovered from COVID-19. The material sequenced was peripheral blood, taken after recovery from COVID-19.

CDR3 region: CATEDGIEAFF. CDR3 sequence (DNA): TGTGCCACAGAGGACGGGATTGAAGCTTTCTTT. The chain carries TRBV27 and TRBJ1-1; no clear D gene. Germline-derived CDR1 and CDR2 are MNHEY and SMNVEV (reference sequence). With 10 bases removed from V and 7 bases from J, the gap between germline ends came to 13 bases. The CDR3 is 11 amino acids.